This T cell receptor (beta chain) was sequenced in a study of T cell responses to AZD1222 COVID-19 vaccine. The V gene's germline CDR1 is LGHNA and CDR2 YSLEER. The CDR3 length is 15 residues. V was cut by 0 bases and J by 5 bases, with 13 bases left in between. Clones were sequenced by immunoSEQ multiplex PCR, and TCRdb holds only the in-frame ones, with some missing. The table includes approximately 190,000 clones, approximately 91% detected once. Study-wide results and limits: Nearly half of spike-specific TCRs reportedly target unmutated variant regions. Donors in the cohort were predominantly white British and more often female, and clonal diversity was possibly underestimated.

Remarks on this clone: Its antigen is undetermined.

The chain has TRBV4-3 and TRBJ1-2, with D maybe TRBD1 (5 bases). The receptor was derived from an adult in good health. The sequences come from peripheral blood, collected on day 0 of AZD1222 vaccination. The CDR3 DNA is TGCGCCAGCAGCCAAGATCTTAGGTCAGGGTATGGCTACACCTTC. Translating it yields CASSQDLRSGYGYTF.